The clone carrying this T cell receptor (beta chain) was recorded once. The Seattle patients joined while their infection was active and were tracked longitudinally afterward. From germline, CDR1 is SGHAT and CDR2 FQDESV (reference sequence). The CDR3 contains 15 residues. Trimming stripped 5 bases from V and 1 base from J, with 14 bases between. In the original analysis: Quantification of nucleated cells was approximated via reference gene primer amplification. Method: immunoSEQ multiplex PCR; TCRdb's copy keeps in-frame clones and lacks some. The DNA was the basis for D and trimming; V, J and clone size are from that table. There are 390,000 or so clones in the sample; 70% to 90% occur only once, and under 11% lies in the top ten. The data were obtained in a study of blood T cell repertoires in COVID-19. Study information: Spain, Italy and the United States supplied samples that represented acute and convalescent COVID-19.

This sequence originates from a woman in her twenties or thirties with COVID-19, enrolled during active disease. The chain is built from TRBV11-1 and TRBJ1-1; D is possibly TRBD1 (5 bases). The sequencing input was peripheral blood. CDR3 in DNA: TGTGCCAGCAGCCCCCGGCAGGGCAAGAACACTGAAGCTTTCTTT. Its protein product is CASSPRQGKNTEAFF.